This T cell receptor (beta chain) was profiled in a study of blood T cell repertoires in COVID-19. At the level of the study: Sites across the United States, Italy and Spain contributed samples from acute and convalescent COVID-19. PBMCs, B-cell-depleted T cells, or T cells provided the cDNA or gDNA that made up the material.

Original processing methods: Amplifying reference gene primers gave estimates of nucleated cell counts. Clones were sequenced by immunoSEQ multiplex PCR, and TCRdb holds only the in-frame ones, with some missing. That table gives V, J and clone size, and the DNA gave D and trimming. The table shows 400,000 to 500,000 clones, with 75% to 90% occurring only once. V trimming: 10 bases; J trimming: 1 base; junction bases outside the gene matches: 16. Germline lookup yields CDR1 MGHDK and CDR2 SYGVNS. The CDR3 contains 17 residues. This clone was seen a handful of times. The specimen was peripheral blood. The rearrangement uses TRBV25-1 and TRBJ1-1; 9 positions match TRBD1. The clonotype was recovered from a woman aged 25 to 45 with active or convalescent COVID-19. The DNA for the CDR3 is TGTGCCACCCCGTGTCTTGTGAGGGGACAGGGGAACACTGAAGCTTTCTTT. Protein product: CATPCLVRGQGNTEAFF.